This T cell receptor (beta chain) was identified during a study of blood T cells in healthy people across ages. The study's findings and limits: Both naive CD4+ cell counts and diversity were greater in long-lived donors than in aged donors.

Researchers isolated at least 6 million PBMCs per sample. The use of a sample-barcoded 5' primer and a J-beta primer mix characterized a second PCR of roughly 7 to 11 cycles. TCRdb reprocessed the 5' RACE reads via MiXCR and lists one record per CDR3 protein. Of hundreds of thousands of distinct CDR3 sequences in the sample, 40% to 50% were seen once. V shed 3 bases and J shed 3 bases, with 13 bases lying between them. This CDR3 is built from 15 residues. This clonotype was seen ten or more times. Its specificity is unknown. V is TRBV12-3 or TRBV12-4 and J is TRBJ2-3, with D uncertain. The sample consisted of blood. This clonotype originated in a man in his sixties in good health. CDR3 residues: CASSFGTVGTDTQYF. The DNA of the CDR3 is TGTGCCAGCAGTTTTGGAACAGTGGGGACAGATACGCAGTATTTT.